This T cell receptor (beta chain) came from a study of blood T cells in healthy people across ages. A few counts support this clonotype. Antigen unknown. Sample-barcoded 5' priming and a J-beta primer mix drove a second PCR of about 7 to 12 cycles. TCRdb used MiXCR to reprocess the 5' RACE reads, holding one entry per CDR3 protein. The sample carries about 2 million distinct CDR3 sequences, around half recorded once. Germline CDR1 and CDR2: DFQATT and SNEGSKA (reference sequence). V shed 8 bases and J shed 4 bases, with 17 bases lying between them. The CDR3 extends over 13 amino acids. General study findings and limits: Estimates drawn from one million T cells were deemed to understate diversity.

The chain carries TRBV20-1 and TRBJ2-5; tentative D call: TRBD1 (5 bases). This TCR was recovered from a woman in her forties in good health. Sequencing used blood. This chain's CDR3 is CSPAGRTGETQYF. The DNA for the CDR3 is TGCAGTCCGGCAGGGCGAACGGGAGAGACCCAGTACTTC.